Listed below are T cell receptor beta chains from one sample, sequenced in a study of blood T cell repertoires in COVID-19. Assay: immunoSEQ multiplex PCR; the TCRdb copy retains only in-frame clones and omits some. The sample records about 160,000 clones, roughly 82% being singletons. The sequencing input was peripheral blood. The source is a woman between 40 and 50 years old with COVID-19, enrolled during active disease. Both conserved end residues are part of each CDR3. A D gene is named only where the DNA matches it firmly. Rows may omit the clone size; those that give it use once, few, many or a size class.

v_call: TRBV5-6; j_call: TRBJ2-7; clone_size: -; d_call: TRBD2; cdr3_aa: CASSLVSASGMYEQYF; cdr3_nt: TGTGCCAGCAGCCTGGTTTCGGCTAGCGGGATGTACGAGCAGTACTTC
v_call: TRBV5-4; j_call: TRBJ2-5; clone_size: -; d_call: TRBD1; cdr3_aa: CASSSAQGALVETQYF; cdr3_nt: TGTGCCAGCAGTTCCGCACAGGGGGCGTTAGTGGAGACCCAGTACTTC
v_call: TRBV2; j_call: TRBJ1-5; clone_size: -; d_call: -; cdr3_aa: CASLEGSNQPQHF; cdr3_nt: TGTGCCAGTCTCGAGGGTAGCAATCAGCCCCAGCATTTT
v_call: TRBV28; j_call: TRBJ2-5; clone_size: -; d_call: TRBD2; cdr3_aa: CASSSPPLAAQETQYF; cdr3_nt: TGTGCCAGCAGTTCCCCGCCCCTAGCGGCACAAGAGACCCAGTACTTC
v_call: TRBV7-8; j_call: TRBJ2-1; clone_size: many; d_call: TRBD1; cdr3_aa: CASSPSGQSLNEQFF; cdr3_nt: TGTGCCAGCAGCCCCTCGGGACAGAGTCTCAATGAGCAGTTCTTC
v_call: TRBV6-6; j_call: TRBJ1-3; clone_size: -; d_call: -; cdr3_aa: CASEKQEFSGNTIYF; cdr3_nt: TGTGCCAGCGAAAAACAGGAATTCTCTGGAAACACCATATATTTT
v_call: TRBV7-9; j_call: TRBJ2-1; clone_size: -; d_call: TRBD2; cdr3_aa: CASSLAGGLFNEQFF; cdr3_nt: TGTGCCAGCAGCTTGGCGGGAGGGCTGTTTAATGAGCAGTTCTTC
v_call: TRBV7-6; j_call: TRBJ2-1; clone_size: once; d_call: TRBD2; cdr3_aa: CASSPQPSGVYNEQFF; cdr3_nt: TGTGCCAGCAGCCCACAACCTAGCGGGGTTTACAATGAGCAGTTCTTC
v_call: TRBV27; j_call: TRBJ2-2; clone_size: -; d_call: TRBD1; cdr3_aa: CASSFLGQGAGELFF; cdr3_nt: TGTGCCAGCAGTTTCCTGGGACAGGGGGCCGGGGAGCTGTTTTTT
v_call: TRBV18; j_call: TRBJ1-1; clone_size: once; d_call: TRBD1; cdr3_aa: CASSPLKGQGATEAFF; cdr3_nt: TGTGCCAGCTCACCACTTAAAGGACAGGGGGCGACTGAAGCTTTCTTT
v_call: TRBV5-1; j_call: TRBJ2-2; clone_size: -; d_call: -; cdr3_aa: CASSSPGAGGELFF; cdr3_nt: TGCGCCAGCAGCTCACCAGGGGCGGGCGGGGAGCTGTTTTTT
v_call: TRBV27; j_call: TRBJ2-3; clone_size: -; d_call: -; cdr3_aa: CASSLFGTDTQYF; cdr3_nt: TGTGCCAGCAGTTTGTTCGGCACAGATACGCAGTATTTT
v_call: TRBV18; j_call: TRBJ1-1; clone_size: -; d_call: -; cdr3_aa: CASSADSYTEAFF; cdr3_nt: TGTGCCAGCTCAGCCGACAGTTACACTGAAGCTTTCTTT
v_call: TRBV11-2; j_call: TRBJ1-3; clone_size: -; d_call: -; cdr3_aa: CASSSGEMNTIYF; cdr3_nt: TGTGCCAGCAGCTCGGGGGAAATGAACACCATATATTTT
v_call: TRBV12-5; j_call: TRBJ1-1; clone_size: -; d_call: -; cdr3_aa: CASATGRKGGLNTEAFF; cdr3_nt: TGTGCTAGTGCCACCGGTAGGAAGGGGGGGCTGAACACTGAAGCTTTCTTT
v_call: TRBV19; j_call: TRBJ2-2; clone_size: -; d_call: TRBD1; cdr3_aa: CASFRDRGGTGELFF; cdr3_nt: TGTGCCAGTTTCCGTGACAGGGGTGGCACCGGGGAGCTGTTTTTT
v_call: TRBV11-2; j_call: TRBJ1-6; clone_size: -; d_call: -; cdr3_aa: CASSLNRVANSPLHF; cdr3_nt: TGTGCCAGCAGCTTAAACAGGGTGGCTAACTCACCCCTCCACTTT
v_call: TRBV15; j_call: TRBJ1-3; clone_size: -; d_call: -; cdr3_aa: CATSRDPLISGNTIYF; cdr3_nt: TGTGCCACCAGCAGAGATCCACTAATCTCTGGAAACACCATATATTTT
v_call: TRBV28; j_call: TRBJ2-7; clone_size: -; d_call: TRBD2; cdr3_aa: CASSRTPGGEQYF; cdr3_nt: TGTGCCAGCAGCCGGACACCGGGAGGCGAGCAGTACTTC
v_call: TRBV7-9; j_call: TRBJ1-5; clone_size: once; d_call: TRBD1; cdr3_aa: CASSLGQGQGQPQHF; cdr3_nt: TGTGCCAGCAGCTTAGGACAGGGACAAGGTCAGCCCCAGCATTTT
v_call: TRBV25-1; j_call: TRBJ1-1; clone_size: -; d_call: TRBD1; cdr3_aa: CASTSPGQGGRTEAFF; cdr3_nt: TGTGCCAGCACTTCACCGGGACAGGGGGGACGGACTGAAGCTTTCTTT
v_call: TRBV4-1; j_call: TRBJ2-2; clone_size: -; d_call: TRBD2; cdr3_aa: CASSHLGLADTGELFF; cdr3_nt: TGCGCCAGCAGCCATTTGGGACTAGCGGACACCGGGGAGCTGTTTTTT
v_call: TRBV28; j_call: TRBJ2-5; clone_size: -; d_call: TRBD2; cdr3_aa: CASSFAQGTSEETQYF; cdr3_nt: TGTGCCAGCAGTTTTGCGCAAGGGACTAGCGAGGAGACCCAGTACTTC
v_call: TRBV6-5; j_call: TRBJ1-6; clone_size: -; d_call: -; cdr3_aa: CASKGPGTENSPLHF; cdr3_nt: TGTGCCAGTAAAGGCCCCGGGACTGAAAATTCACCCCTCCACTTT
v_call: TRBV30; j_call: TRBJ1-2; clone_size: -; d_call: -; cdr3_aa: CAWSVGPGTYTF; cdr3_nt: TGTGCCTGGAGTGTTGGCCCAGGCACCTACACCTTC
v_call: TRBV10-1; j_call: TRBJ2-7; clone_size: -; d_call: -; cdr3_aa: CASSIPGTKIYEQYF; cdr3_nt: TGCGCCAGCAGTATCCCCGGGACAAAAATCTACGAGCAGTACTTC
v_call: TRBV30; j_call: TRBJ2-1; clone_size: -; d_call: -; cdr3_aa: CAWEGGTNNEQFF; cdr3_nt: TGTGCCTGGGAAGGCGGTACAAACAATGAGCAGTTCTTC
v_call: TRBV12-3/TRBV12-4; j_call: TRBJ1-1; clone_size: -; d_call: -; cdr3_aa: CASSFGANTEAFF; cdr3_nt: TGTGCCAGCAGTTTCGGAGCGAACACTGAAGCTTTCTTT
v_call: TRBV6-6; j_call: TRBJ2-7; clone_size: -; d_call: TRBD1; cdr3_aa: CASSYLTGKRDEQYF; cdr3_nt: TGTGCCAGCAGTTACCTGACAGGGAAACGTGACGAGCAGTACTTC
v_call: TRBV7-3; j_call: TRBJ2-1; clone_size: -; d_call: TRBD2; cdr3_aa: CASSALAGVGEQFF; cdr3_nt: TGTGCCAGCAGCGCCCTAGCGGGAGTAGGGGAGCAGTTCTTC
v_call: TRBV9; j_call: TRBJ1-1; clone_size: -; d_call: -; cdr3_aa: CASSAQGGGTEAFF; cdr3_nt: TGTGCCAGCAGCGCTCAGGGAGGGGGCACTGAAGCTTTCTTT
v_call: TRBV5-4; j_call: TRBJ1-1; clone_size: -; d_call: -; cdr3_aa: CASSLTENTEAFF; cdr3_nt: TGTGCCAGCAGCTTGACAGAGAACACTGAAGCTTTCTTT
v_call: TRBV4-1; j_call: TRBJ2-5; clone_size: -; d_call: TRBD2; cdr3_aa: CASSQDPLPGLAGGRRETQYF; cdr3_nt: TGCGCCAGCAGCCAAGATCCCCTCCCGGGACTAGCGGGGGGGCGTCGAGAGACCCAGTACTTC
v_call: TRBV5-1; j_call: TRBJ2-1; clone_size: once; d_call: -; cdr3_aa: CASSFGARNNEQFF; cdr3_nt: TGCGCCAGCAGCTTTGGGGCCAGAAACAATGAGCAGTTCTTC
v_call: TRBV5-4; j_call: TRBJ1-2; clone_size: -; d_call: -; cdr3_aa: CASRQASREGYTF; cdr3_nt: TGTGCCAGCCGACAGGCGTCCAGGGAGGGCTACACCTTC
v_call: TRBV12-3/TRBV12-4; j_call: TRBJ1-1; clone_size: many; d_call: -; cdr3_aa: CASSFEPDTEAFF; cdr3_nt: TGTGCCAGCAGCTTCGAACCGGACACTGAAGCTTTCTTT
v_call: TRBV12-3/TRBV12-4; j_call: TRBJ1-2; clone_size: -; d_call: -; cdr3_aa: CASSFLSNYGYTF; cdr3_nt: TGTGCCAGCAGTTTTCTGTCGAACTATGGCTACACCTTC
v_call: TRBV29-1; j_call: TRBJ2-1; clone_size: -; d_call: TRBD2; cdr3_aa: CSVEGGLAGVNYNEQFF; cdr3_nt: TGCAGCGTTGAAGGGGGGCTAGCGGGAGTCAACTACAATGAGCAGTTCTTC
v_call: TRBV28; j_call: TRBJ2-5; clone_size: -; d_call: -; cdr3_aa: CASSILIGGAETQYF; cdr3_nt: TGTGCCAGCAGTATCCTCATCGGAGGGGCAGAGACCCAGTACTTC
v_call: TRBV5-1; j_call: TRBJ2-5; clone_size: -; d_call: -; cdr3_aa: CASSLAGRGETQYF; cdr3_nt: TGCGCCAGCAGCTTGGCCGGGAGAGGAGAGACCCAGTACTTC
v_call: TRBV27; j_call: TRBJ2-1; clone_size: -; d_call: TRBD1; cdr3_aa: CASGTAFYNEQFF; cdr3_nt: TGTGCCAGCGGGACAGCTTTTTACAATGAGCAGTTCTTC
v_call: TRBV2; j_call: TRBJ2-7; clone_size: -; d_call: TRBD1; cdr3_aa: CASSEIGGNSYEQYF; cdr3_nt: TGTGCCAGCAGTGAGATAGGGGGCAACTCCTACGAGCAGTACTTC
v_call: TRBV19; j_call: TRBJ1-2; clone_size: -; d_call: -; cdr3_aa: CASQLFGVGYTF; cdr3_nt: TGTGCCAGCCAATTGTTCGGGGTGGGCTACACCTTC
v_call: TRBV7-6; j_call: TRBJ2-1; clone_size: few; d_call: TRBD2; cdr3_aa: CASGLAGGTYNEQFF; cdr3_nt: TGTGCCAGCGGACTAGCGGGAGGGACTTACAATGAGCAGTTCTTC
v_call: TRBV6-5; j_call: TRBJ1-6; clone_size: few; d_call: -; cdr3_aa: CASRQTVGDSPLHF; cdr3_nt: TGTGCCAGCAGGCAGACAGTTGGGGATTCACCCCTCCACTTT
v_call: TRBV4-2; j_call: TRBJ1-2; clone_size: -; d_call: TRBD1; cdr3_aa: CASSVTQTQGANYGYTF; cdr3_nt: TGTGCCAGCAGCGTCACGCAAACACAGGGGGCCAACTATGGCTACACCTTC
v_call: TRBV7-3; j_call: TRBJ2-3; clone_size: -; d_call: TRBD1; cdr3_aa: CASSLAGGSTDTQYF; cdr3_nt: TGTGCCAGCAGCTTGGCAGGGGGATCCACAGATACGCAGTATTTT
v_call: TRBV5-4; j_call: TRBJ2-3; clone_size: -; d_call: TRBD2; cdr3_aa: CASSPNGGAGRDTQYF; cdr3_nt: TGTGCCAGCAGCCCGAACGGGGGGGCAGGAAGAGATACGCAGTATTTT
v_call: TRBV7-8; j_call: TRBJ2-1; clone_size: -; d_call: -; cdr3_aa: CASRPGAYQSYNEQFF; cdr3_nt: TGTGCCAGCAGGCCAGGGGCCTATCAGTCCTACAATGAGCAGTTCTTC
v_call: TRBV25-1; j_call: TRBJ1-1; clone_size: -; d_call: -; cdr3_aa: CASRGVNTEAFF; cdr3_nt: TGTGCCAGCAGAGGGGTGAACACTGAAGCTTTCTTT
v_call: TRBV13; j_call: TRBJ1-6; clone_size: few; d_call: -; cdr3_aa: CASSLRDSPLHF; cdr3_nt: TGTGCCAGCAGCTTACGAGATTCACCCCTCCACTTT
v_call: TRBV10-3; j_call: TRBJ2-5; clone_size: -; d_call: -; cdr3_aa: CATATRAGETQYF; cdr3_nt: TGTGCCACCGCGACACGGGCGGGCGAGACCCAGTACTTC